A single sample gave rise to the 14 T cell receptor beta chains below, sequenced in a study of cytomegalovirus exposure and HLA in healthy donors. Researchers ran the PCR with 60 Vbeta and 13 Jbeta primers. Only in-frame clones appear in the TCRdb table, and some are missing; sequencing was by immunoSEQ multiplex PCR. The data hold around 140,000 clones, with 70% to 80% observed a single time. The sequenced material came from PBMCs. Receptors originate from a female donor in good health and CMV-seropositive.

The V gene is TRBV6-1, the J gene TRBJ2-7; a possible D gene is TRBD1 (6 bases). Germline V gene data show CDR1 as MNHNS and CDR2 as SASEGT. With 9 bases removed from V and 1 base from J, the gap between germline ends came to 13 bases. The CDR3 spans 13 residues. The CDR3 coding sequence is TGTGCCAGTCGGGACATAGCGTCCTACGAGCAGTACTTC. It encodes CASRDIASYEQYF.

J is TRBJ2-7 and V is TRBV7-9, with 7 bases that match TRBD1. The junction had 4 bases not matched to a gene; V was cut back by 5 bases and J by 0 bases. Looked up from germline, CDR1 is SEHNR and CDR2 is FQNEAQ (reference sequence). The CDR3 has 14 residues. The CDR3 reads CASSPGGTSYEQYF. The DNA of the CDR3 is TGTGCCAGCAGCCCAGGGGGTACCTCCTACGAGCAGTACTTC.

V usage is TRBV7-8 and J usage is TRBJ1-6, with 12 bases aligning to TRBD1. The CDR3 is made up of 21 amino acids. After removal of 7 bases from V and 4 bases from J, the junction contained 20 bases not matched to a gene. Germline V lookup: CDR1 SGHVS, CDR2 FQNEAQ. CDR3 coding DNA: TGTGCCAGCACGCCCCTTTCCGGGACAGGGGGCTCTCTTCGTTATAATTCACCCCTCCACTTT. Amino acids: CASTPLSGTGGSLRYNSPLHF. Combining the CDR3 with reference TRBV7-8 and TRBJ1-6 gives the whole variable domain GAGVSQSPRYKVAKRGQDVALRCDPISGHVSLFWYQQALGQGPEFLTYFQNEAQLDKSGLPSDRFFAERPEGSVSTLKIQRTQQEDSAVYLCASTPLSGTGGSLRYNSPLHFGNGTRLTVT.

The chain links TRBV6-1 to TRBJ2-1; the D is unclear. Trimming stripped 8 bases from V and 6 bases from J, with 17 bases between. This CDR3 contains 14 residues. Looked up from germline, CDR1 is MNHNS and CDR2 is SASEGT. The CDR3 bases are TGTGCCAGCCAATGGTCAGGATTAGTCAATGAGCAGTTCTTC. Protein: CASQWSGLVNEQFF.

The chain employs TRBV27 and TRBJ2-7; TRBD1 is a possible D gene (6 bases). Germline values: CDR1 MNHEY, CDR2 SMNVEV (reference sequence). This CDR3 has 15 amino acids. With 0 bases removed from V and 0 bases from J, the gap between germline ends came to 9 bases. CDR3 in DNA: TGTGCCAGCAGTTTATCGGCAGGGGACTCCTACGAGCAGTACTTC. It specifies CASSLSAGDSYEQYF.

V is TRBV19 and J is TRBJ1-1; possibly TRBD1 for D (6 bases). V lost 4 bases and J lost 5, with 14 bases in between. The CDR3 spans 14 residues. Germline assignment: CDR1 LNHDA and CDR2 SQIVND (reference sequence). CDR3 nucleotides: TGTGCCAGTAGTACACAGGGAGGGTGGACTGAAGCTTTCTTT. Residues: CASSTQGGWTEAFF.

The rearrangement links TRBV29-1 to TRBJ2-3, with a possible D match to TRBD1 (6 bases). Germline assignment: CDR1 SQVTM and CDR2 ANQGSEA. The V and J ends lost 5 bases and 5 bases respectively, with 14 bases between them. The CDR3 has 13 amino acids. The CDR3: CSVLGGGQDTQYF. The CDR3 region has the DNA TGCAGCGTTCTGGGTGGGGGACAAGATACGCAGTATTTT.

The V call is TRBV30, the J call TRBJ2-1, with a tentative D call TRBD2 (6 bases). Trimming cost V 6 bases and J 4 bases, with 19 bases left between them. The V gene's germline CDR1 is GTSNPN and CDR2 SVGIG (reference sequence). The CDR3 runs 15 residues. The CDR3 coding sequence is TGTGCCTGTGGAGGGAGCGGACCCCGTTACAATGAGCAGTTCTTC. Translating it yields CACGGSGPRYNEQFF.

A few counts support this clone. The chain joins TRBV6-1 to TRBJ1-5; the D gene is possibly TRBD1 (6 bases). Germline values: CDR1 MNHNS, CDR2 SASEGT. Trimming took 5 bases from V and 8 from J, leaving 13 bases between them. The length of the CDR3 is 13 residues. The CDR3 DNA sequence: TGTGCCAGCAGTCGACAGGTCCCGGAGCCCCAGCATTTT. As protein: CASSRQVPEPQHF.

V gene TRBV10-1 combines with J gene TRBJ1-1; D not certain. Germline loops: CDR1 WNHNN, CDR2 SYGVQD (reference sequence). V was clipped by 0 bases and J by 7 bases, with 6 bases between them. This CDR3 is 12 amino acids long. This chain's CDR3 is CASSESSGEAFF. In DNA form, the CDR3 reads TGCGCCAGCAGTGAGTCGAGCGGTGAAGCTTTCTTT.

V gene TRBV5-6 combines with J gene TRBJ2-3, with D tentatively TRBD1 (5 bases). The CDR3 is made up of 14 amino acids. Trimming pared 0 bases from V and 4 bases from J, leaving 9 bases between. Germline assignment: CDR1 SGHDT and CDR2 YYEEEE. The CDR3 sequence: CASSLDQGADTQYF. The DNA for the CDR3 is TGTGCCAGCAGCTTGGATCAGGGCGCAGATACGCAGTATTTT.

The chain recombines TRBV27 with TRBJ2-1, with 12 bases identical to TRBD1. The CDR3 is made up of 18 amino acids. V lost 2 bases to trimming and J lost 4 bases; unmatched junction nucleotides: 9. The germline V gene encodes CDR1 MNHEY and CDR2 SMNVEV (reference sequence). The CDR3 here is CASSLRRGQGAWYNEQFF. The CDR3 bases are TGTGCCAGCAGTTTAAGGAGGGGACAGGGGGCTTGGTACAATGAGCAGTTCTTC.

The V and J genes are TRBV2 and TRBJ1-5; D is ambiguous. The CDR3 totals 13 residues. The V gene lost 1 base and the J gene lost 6 bases, with 7 bases spanning the gap. The germline V gene has CDR1 SNHLY and CDR2 FYNNEI. CDR3 bases: TGTGCCAGCAGTGAAGACGGGATTCAGCCCCAGCATTTT. It encodes CASSEDGIQPQHF.

V gene TRBV6-5 combines with J gene TRBJ1-2; the D gene is possibly TRBD1 (6 bases). CDR1 and CDR2 from the germline V gene are MNHEY and SVGAGI. Deletions cut 4 bases from V and 2 bases from J, with 11 bases between. The CDR3 loop spans 14 amino acids. CDR3 sequence (DNA): TGTGCCAGCAGTTGGCTACAGGGCAACTATGGCTACACCTTC. It yields the protein CASSWLQGNYGYTF.